The clone carrying this T cell receptor beta chain has a handful of counts. What it binds is not known. Additional DNA sequences in this sample encode the identical CDR3. This table comes from immunoSEQ multiplex PCR, and its TCRdb copy is limited to in-frame clones, with some not included. The repertoire consists of 1.5 million to 2.5 million clones, with just under 95% occurring once and the leading ten covering 1% to 1.5%. The data are from a study of shared clonotypes between healthy human individuals. Looking at the study overall: Samples came from two female and a few male donors aged 18 to 49. Each donor had three CD4 naive, three CD4 memory, two CD8 naive and one CD8 memory plate. Study-wide results and limits: In four donors, about 5% of naive CD4 clonotypes appeared in common.

Naive CD8 cells lacked CD45RO, underwent positive selection for CCR7 and left out terminally differentiated effector memory CD45RA+ cells. Trimming took off 0 bases at V and 3 bases at J, with 8 bases between the two ends. Germline CDR1 is MNHNY and CDR2 is SVGAGI (reference sequence). The CDR3 has 14 residues. Sequencing input: naive CD8+ T cells sorted from blood. This TCR came from a young man in good health. The chain is built from TRBV6-6 and TRBJ1-2, with D hard to call. The CDR3 DNA reads TGTGCCAGCAGTTACTCTGAGGGCGACTATGGCTACACCTTC. It specifies CASSYSEGDYGYTF.